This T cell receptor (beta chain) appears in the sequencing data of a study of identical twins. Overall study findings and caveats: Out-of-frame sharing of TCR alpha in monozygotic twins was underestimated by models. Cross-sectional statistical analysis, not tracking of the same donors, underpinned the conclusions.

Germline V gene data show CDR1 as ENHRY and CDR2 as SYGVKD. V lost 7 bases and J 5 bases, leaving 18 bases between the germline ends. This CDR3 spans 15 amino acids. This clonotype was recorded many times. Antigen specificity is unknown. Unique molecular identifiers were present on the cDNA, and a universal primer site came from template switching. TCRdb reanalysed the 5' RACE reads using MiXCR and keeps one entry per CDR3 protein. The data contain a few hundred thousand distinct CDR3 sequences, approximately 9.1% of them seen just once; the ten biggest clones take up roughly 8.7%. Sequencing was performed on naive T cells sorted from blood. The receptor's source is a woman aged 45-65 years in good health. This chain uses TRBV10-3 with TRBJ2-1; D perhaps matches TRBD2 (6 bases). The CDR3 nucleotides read TGTGCCATCAAGTCTTTGGGAGGTAGGGACAATGAGCAGTTCTTC. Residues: CAIKSLGGRDNEQFF.